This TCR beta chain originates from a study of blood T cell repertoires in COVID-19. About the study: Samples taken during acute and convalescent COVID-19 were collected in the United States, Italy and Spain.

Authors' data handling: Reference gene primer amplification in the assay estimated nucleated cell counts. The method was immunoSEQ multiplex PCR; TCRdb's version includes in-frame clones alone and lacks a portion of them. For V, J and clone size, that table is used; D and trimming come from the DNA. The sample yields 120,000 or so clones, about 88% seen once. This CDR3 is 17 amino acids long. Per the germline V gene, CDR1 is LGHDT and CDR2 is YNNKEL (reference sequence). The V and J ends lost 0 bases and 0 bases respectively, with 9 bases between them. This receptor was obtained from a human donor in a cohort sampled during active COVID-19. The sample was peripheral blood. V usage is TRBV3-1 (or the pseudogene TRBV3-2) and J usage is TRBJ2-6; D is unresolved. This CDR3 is CASSQDSYRSGANVLTF. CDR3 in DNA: TGTGCCAGCAGCCAAGACAGTTATCGCTCTGGGGCCAACGTCCTGACTTTC.